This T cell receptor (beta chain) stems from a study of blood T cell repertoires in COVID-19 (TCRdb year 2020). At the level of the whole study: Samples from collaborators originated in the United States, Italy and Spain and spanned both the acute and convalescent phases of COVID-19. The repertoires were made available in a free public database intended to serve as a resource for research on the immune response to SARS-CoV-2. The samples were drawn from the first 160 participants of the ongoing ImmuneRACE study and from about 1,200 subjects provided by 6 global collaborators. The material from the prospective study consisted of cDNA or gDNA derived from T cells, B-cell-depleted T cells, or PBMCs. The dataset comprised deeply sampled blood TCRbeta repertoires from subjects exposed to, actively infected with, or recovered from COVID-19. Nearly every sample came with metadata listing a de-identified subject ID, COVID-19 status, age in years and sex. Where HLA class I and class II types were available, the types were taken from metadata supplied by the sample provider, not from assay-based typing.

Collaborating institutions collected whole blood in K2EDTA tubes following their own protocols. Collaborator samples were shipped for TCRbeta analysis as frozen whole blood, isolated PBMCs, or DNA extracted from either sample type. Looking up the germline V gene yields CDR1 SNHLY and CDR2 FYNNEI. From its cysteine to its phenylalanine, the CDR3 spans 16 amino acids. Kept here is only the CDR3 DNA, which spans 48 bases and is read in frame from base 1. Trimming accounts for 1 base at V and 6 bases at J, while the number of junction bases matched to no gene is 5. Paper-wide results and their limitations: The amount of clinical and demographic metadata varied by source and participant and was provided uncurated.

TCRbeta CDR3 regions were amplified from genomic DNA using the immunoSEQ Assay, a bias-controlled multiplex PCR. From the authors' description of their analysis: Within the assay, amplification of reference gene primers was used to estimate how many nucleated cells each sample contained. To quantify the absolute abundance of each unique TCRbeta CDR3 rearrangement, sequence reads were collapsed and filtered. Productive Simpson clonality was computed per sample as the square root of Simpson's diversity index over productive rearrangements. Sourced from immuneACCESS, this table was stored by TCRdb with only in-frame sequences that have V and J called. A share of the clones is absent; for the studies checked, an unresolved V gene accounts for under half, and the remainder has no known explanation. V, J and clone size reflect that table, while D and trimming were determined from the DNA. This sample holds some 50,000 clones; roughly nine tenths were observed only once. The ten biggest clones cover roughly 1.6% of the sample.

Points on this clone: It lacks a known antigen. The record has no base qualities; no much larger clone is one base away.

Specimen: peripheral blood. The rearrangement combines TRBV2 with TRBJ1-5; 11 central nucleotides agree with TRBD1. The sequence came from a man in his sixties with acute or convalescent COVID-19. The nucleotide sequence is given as TGTGCCAGCAGTGAAGGGACAGGGGGCGCGGGTCAGCCCCAGCATTTT. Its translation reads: CASSEGTGGAGQPQHF.